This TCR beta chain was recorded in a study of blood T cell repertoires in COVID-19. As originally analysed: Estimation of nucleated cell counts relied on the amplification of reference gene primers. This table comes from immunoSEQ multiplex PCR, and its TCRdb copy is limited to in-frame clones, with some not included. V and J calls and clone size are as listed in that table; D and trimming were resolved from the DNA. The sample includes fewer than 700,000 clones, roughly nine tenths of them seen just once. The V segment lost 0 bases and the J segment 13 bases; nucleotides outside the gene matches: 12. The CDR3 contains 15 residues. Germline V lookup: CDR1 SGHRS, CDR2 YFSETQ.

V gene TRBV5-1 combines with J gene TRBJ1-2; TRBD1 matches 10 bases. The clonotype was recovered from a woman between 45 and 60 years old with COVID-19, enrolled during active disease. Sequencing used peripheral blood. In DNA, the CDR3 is TGCGCCAGCAGCTTGGCCCGGGGGACAGGGGCCGAGTCCACCTTC. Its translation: CASSLARGTGAESTF.